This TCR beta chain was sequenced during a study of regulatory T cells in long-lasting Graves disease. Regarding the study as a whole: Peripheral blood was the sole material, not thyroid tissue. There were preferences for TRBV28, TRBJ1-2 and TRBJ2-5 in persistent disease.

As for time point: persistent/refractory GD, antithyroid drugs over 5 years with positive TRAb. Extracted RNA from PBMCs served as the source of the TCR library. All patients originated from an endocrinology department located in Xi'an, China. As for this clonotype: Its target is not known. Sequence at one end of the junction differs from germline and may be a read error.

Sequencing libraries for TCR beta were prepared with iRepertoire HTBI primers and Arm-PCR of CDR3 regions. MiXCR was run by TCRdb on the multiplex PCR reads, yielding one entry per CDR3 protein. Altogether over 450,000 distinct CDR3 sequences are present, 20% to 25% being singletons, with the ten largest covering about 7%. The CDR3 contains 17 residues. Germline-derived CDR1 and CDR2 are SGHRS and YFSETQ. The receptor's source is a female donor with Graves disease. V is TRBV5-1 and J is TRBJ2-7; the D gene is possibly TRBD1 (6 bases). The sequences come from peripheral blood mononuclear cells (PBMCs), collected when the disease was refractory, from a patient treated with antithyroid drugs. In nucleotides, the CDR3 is TGCGCCAGCAGCTTGGATATATCGGGACAACTTGCCTACGGGCAGTACTTC. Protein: CASSLDISGQLAYGQYF.